This is a list of T cell receptor beta chains from one sample in a study of blood T cell repertoires in COVID-19. The data were produced by immunoSEQ multiplex PCR, yet TCRdb's version contains in-frame clones alone and is incomplete. The sample lists around 100,000 clones; roughly nine tenths were seen once. Material: peripheral blood. Receptor source: a man aged 55 to 70 with acute or convalescent COVID-19. Both conserved end residues are part of each CDR3. D genes are given only for firm matches. The listing skips clone size in some rows; elsewhere it reads once, few, many or a size class.

CASSQDGGTRNTEAFF,TGTGCCAGCAGCCAAGATGGGGGGACGAGGAACACTGAAGCTTTCTTT,TRBJ1-1,-,-,TRBV3-1/TRBV3-2
CASSSRTMMNTEAFF,TGCGCCAGCAGCTCACGGACAATGATGAACACTGAAGCTTTCTTT,TRBJ1-1,-,-,TRBV4-1
CASSGGDNEKLFF,TGCGCCAGCAGCGGGGGGGATAATGAAAAACTGTTTTTT,TRBJ1-4,-,-,TRBV5-1
CASSIGAGGYQETQYF,TGTGCCAGTAGTATAGGTGCGGGAGGGTACCAAGAGACCCAGTACTTC,TRBJ2-5,-,TRBD2,TRBV19
CASRLRGPNTGELFF,TGTGCCAGCAGGTTGAGGGGCCCGAACACCGGGGAGCTGTTTTTT,TRBJ2-2,-,-,TRBV5-8
CASSLGQANTDTQYF,TGTGCCAGCAGCTTGGGGCAGGCAAACACAGATACGCAGTATTTT,TRBJ2-3,-,-,TRBV5-8
CASRTGGGNTIYF,TGTGCCAGCAGAACAGGAGGGGGAAACACCATATATTTT,TRBJ1-3,few,-,TRBV12-3/TRBV12-4
CASSIGGGQPQHF,TGTGCCAGTAGTATTGGGGGAGGGCAGCCCCAGCATTTT,TRBJ1-5,-,-,TRBV19
CASSFSQAEVLTF,TGTGCCAGCAGTTTTTCACAGGCGGAAGTCCTGACTTTC,TRBJ2-6,-,-,TRBV27
CASSPVRTGELFF,TGTGCCAGCAGTCCAGTACGAACCGGGGAGCTGTTTTTT,TRBJ2-2,few,-,TRBV12-3/TRBV12-4
CASSSGTNYGYTF,TGTGCCAGCAGTTCGGGAACAAACTATGGCTACACCTTC,TRBJ1-2,-,-,TRBV5-4
CASSFTSGNSYEQYF,TGTGCCAGCAGTTTCACTAGCGGCAACTCCTACGAGCAGTACTTC,TRBJ2-7,few,TRBD2,TRBV7-9
CASTQGNQPQHF,TGTGCCAGCACCCAGGGAAATCAGCCCCAGCATTTT,TRBJ1-5,-,-,TRBV6-5
CASSVGAGQGNTEAFF,TGTGCCAGCAGCGTAGGGGCGGGACAGGGGAACACTGAAGCTTTCTTT,TRBJ1-1,once,TRBD1,TRBV9
CSARSGTSGSEQFF,TGCAGCGCCCGCTCGGGGACTAGCGGGAGTGAGCAGTTCTTC,TRBJ2-1,-,TRBD2,TRBV29-1
CASSPTGDPYGYTF,TGTGCCAGCTCACCGACAGGGGATCCCTATGGCTACACCTTC,TRBJ1-2,-,TRBD1,TRBV18
CASSYWTDLIQETQYF,TGTGCCAGCAGTTACTGGACAGACCTAATTCAAGAGACCCAGTACTTC,TRBJ2-5,-,-,TRBV6-2/TRBV6-3
CASSTTANTEAFF,TGTGCCAGTAGTACAACAGCGAACACTGAAGCTTTCTTT,TRBJ1-1,-,-,TRBV19
CASRGYGTGVPTGELFF,TGTGCCAGCAGGGGATATGGGACAGGGGTCCCCACCGGGGAGCTGTTTTTT,TRBJ2-2,once,TRBD1,TRBV27
CASSRQTAGRAEQFF,TGTGCCAGCAGCCGTCAGACAGCGGGGCGCGCTGAGCAGTTCTTC,TRBJ2-1,-,TRBD2,TRBV7-2
CASNQGPTYGYTF,TGTGCCAGCAACCAGGGGCCCACCTATGGCTACACCTTC,TRBJ1-2,-,-,TRBV7-9
CASNYELSTDTQYF,TGTGCCAGCAACTATGAGCTTAGCACAGATACGCAGTATTTT,TRBJ2-3,-,-,TRBV2
CASSLLDRSPNQPQHF,TGTGCCAGCAGCTTATTGGACAGGTCCCCAAATCAGCCCCAGCATTTT,TRBJ1-5,-,TRBD1,TRBV7-8
CASSGKREGRGDTQYF,TGTGCCAGCAGCGGGAAGCGGGAGGGCCGGGGGGATACGCAGTATTTT,TRBJ2-3,-,TRBD2,TRBV7-2
CASRPTGGWTGELFF,TGTGCCAGCAGGCCGACAGGGGGCTGGACCGGGGAGCTGTTTTTT,TRBJ2-2,-,TRBD1,TRBV28
CASRTGDTGELFF,TGTGCCAGCCGAACAGGGGACACCGGGGAGCTGTTTTTT,TRBJ2-2,once,TRBD1,TRBV28
CASNGQLNTEAFF,TGTGCCAGCAATGGACAGCTGAACACTGAAGCTTTCTTT,TRBJ1-1,once,-,TRBV2
CASSIIFREGQPQHF,TGTGCCAGTAGTATTATATTCAGGGAAGGACAGCCCCAGCATTTT,TRBJ1-5,once,-,TRBV19
CASSSQGGRTDTQYF,TGCGCCAGCAGCTCCCAGGGGGGTAGAACAGATACGCAGTATTTT,TRBJ2-3,once,-,TRBV5-1
CASSKAGGRGGTEAFF,TGTGCCAGCAGCAAAGCGGGGGGCAGGGGAGGGACTGAAGCTTTCTTT,TRBJ1-1,-,-,TRBV21-1
CATSGPGLGTDTQYF,TGTGCCACCAGCGGACCAGGGTTGGGCACAGATACGCAGTATTTT,TRBJ2-3,-,-,TRBV15
CASSEPPSDTQYF,TGTGCCAGCAGCGAACCCCCCAGTGATACGCAGTATTTT,TRBJ2-3,-,-,TRBV7-3
CASSSQGFQETQYF,TGTGCCAGCAGCTCACAGGGATTCCAAGAGACCCAGTACTTC,TRBJ2-5,-,-,TRBV5-4
CASSSGLAGGNNEQFF,TGTGCCAGCAGCTCCGGACTAGCGGGAGGGAACAATGAGCAGTTCTTC,TRBJ2-1,-,TRBD2,TRBV11-2
CASSPLISGGRDEAFF,TGTGCCAGCTCACCGCTAATTAGCGGGGGGCGGGATGAAGCTTTCTTT,TRBJ1-1,-,-,TRBV18
CASSPRGERAGVNEQFF,TGTGCCAGCAGCCCGAGGGGGGAGAGAGCGGGAGTAAATGAGCAGTTCTTC,TRBJ2-1,-,TRBD2,TRBV9
CAISLTSGDEQYF,TGTGCCATCAGTTTGACTAGCGGGGACGAGCAGTACTTC,TRBJ2-7,-,TRBD2,TRBV10-3
CASSLDSLQNSPLHF,TGTGCCAGCAGCTTAGACAGCTTGCAAAATTCACCCCTCCACTTT,TRBJ1-6,-,-,TRBV7-3
CAWSHLSGRYETQYF,TGTGCCTGGAGTCATTTAAGCGGGAGATATGAGACCCAGTACTTC,TRBJ2-5,-,TRBD2,TRBV30
CASSISHGQGAPYF,TGTGCCAGCAGTATCTCCCACGGACAGGGGGCGCCGTATTTT,TRBJ2-3,-,TRBD1,TRBV9
CAISEREVDEQYF,TGTGCCATCAGTGAGCGGGAGGTTGACGAGCAGTACTTC,TRBJ2-7,-,TRBD2,TRBV10-3
CASSGTSGRIDTQYF,TGTGCCAGCAGCGGGACTAGCGGGAGGATAGATACGCAGTATTTT,TRBJ2-3,-,TRBD2,TRBV6-5
CASSMDRYEQYF,TGTGCCAGTAGTATGGACAGGTACGAGCAGTACTTC,TRBJ2-7,-,TRBD1,TRBV19
CASSYRRGAISGYTF,TGTGCCAGCAGTTACCGACGGGGGGCGATCTCCGGCTACACCTTC,TRBJ1-2,-,-,TRBV28
CATSTSLLAEETQYF,TGTGCCACCAGCACCTCCTTACTAGCGGAAGAGACCCAGTACTTC,TRBJ2-5,-,TRBD2,TRBV15
CASTRTGEGPQHF,TGTGCCAGCACCCGGACAGGGGAGGGGCCCCAGCATTTT,TRBJ1-5,-,TRBD1,TRBV28
CASSLGLEKLFF,TGTGCCAGCAGCTTAGGTCTGGAAAAACTGTTTTTT,TRBJ1-4,-,-,TRBV7-8
CASSTLAGDTDTQYF,TGTGCCAGCAGTACTCTAGCGGGAGACACAGATACGCAGTATTTT,TRBJ2-3,-,TRBD2,TRBV2
CAISTGTSGASSYNEQFF,TGTGCCATCAGCACCGGGACTAGCGGGGCGAGCTCCTACAATGAGCAGTTCTTC,TRBJ2-1,-,TRBD2,TRBV10-3
CASSESPTGITEAFF,TGTGCCAGCAGTGAATCCCCGACAGGAATCACTGAAGCTTTCTTT,TRBJ1-1,-,-,TRBV6-1
CASSPESWTGGTEAFF,TGTGCCAGCAGCCCTGAGAGCTGGACAGGGGGCACTGAAGCTTTCTTT,TRBJ1-1,-,TRBD1,TRBV7-8
CASSSDYGYTF,TGCGCCAGCAGTTCGGACTATGGCTACACCTTC,TRBJ1-2,-,-,TRBV5-1
CAWVSTANYGYTF,TGTGCCTGGGTGTCGACAGCAAACTATGGCTACACCTTC,TRBJ1-2,-,-,TRBV30
CATAAAGTNTGELFF,TGTGCCACCGCCGCTGCGGGGACGAACACCGGGGAGCTGTTTTTT,TRBJ2-2,-,-,TRBV5-4
CATSPTVNTGELFF,TGTGCCACCAGCCCGACAGTAAACACCGGGGAGCTGTTTTTT,TRBJ2-2,-,-,TRBV24-1
CSVAETGGSGKLFF,TGCAGCGTTGCGGAGACAGGGGGAAGCGGAAAACTGTTTTTT,TRBJ1-4,few,TRBD1,TRBV29-1
CASSLLGTDGYTF,TGTGCCAGCAGCTTGCTAGGGACTGATGGCTACACCTTC,TRBJ1-2,-,-,TRBV5-4
CASRQGIDTQYF,TGTGCCAGCAGACAGGGAATAGATACGCAGTATTTT,TRBJ2-3,-,-,TRBV6-5
CASSRTGVQETQYF,TGTGCCAGCAGTCGGACAGGAGTGCAAGAGACCCAGTACTTC,TRBJ2-5,once,TRBD1,TRBV6-5
CASRDRRPGNTIYF,TGTGCCAGCAGGGACAGGCGACCTGGAAACACCATATATTTT,TRBJ1-3,once,TRBD1,TRBV6-5